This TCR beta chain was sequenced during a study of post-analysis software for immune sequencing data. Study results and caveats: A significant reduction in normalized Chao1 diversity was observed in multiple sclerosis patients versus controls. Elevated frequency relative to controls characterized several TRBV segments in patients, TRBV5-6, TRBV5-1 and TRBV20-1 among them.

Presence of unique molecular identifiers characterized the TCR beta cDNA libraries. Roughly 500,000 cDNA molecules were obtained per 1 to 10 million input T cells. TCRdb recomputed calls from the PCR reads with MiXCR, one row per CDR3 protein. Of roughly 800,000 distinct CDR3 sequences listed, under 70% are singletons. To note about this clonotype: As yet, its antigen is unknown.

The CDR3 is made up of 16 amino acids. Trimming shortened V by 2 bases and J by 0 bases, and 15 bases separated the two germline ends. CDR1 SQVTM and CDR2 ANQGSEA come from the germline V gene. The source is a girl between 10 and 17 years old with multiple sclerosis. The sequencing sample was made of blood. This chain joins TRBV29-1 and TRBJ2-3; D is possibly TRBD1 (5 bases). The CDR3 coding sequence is TGCAGCGTTGAATTGGGGCAGACCCAAAGCACAGATACGCAGTATTTT. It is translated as CSVELGQTQSTDTQYF.